A selection of T cell receptor beta chains follows, all from one sample in a study of blood T cell repertoires in COVID-19. Sequencing used immunoSEQ multiplex PCR; TCRdb keeps in-frame clones, though not all of them. The sample gives some 80,000 clones, 65% to 90% of which show up once; 9.6% is in the top ten. Sequences were obtained from peripheral blood. Receptors originate from a man aged 50-59 years with COVID-19, enrolled during active disease. Both conserved end residues are part of each CDR3. A D gene is named only where the DNA matches it firmly. Only some rows state a clone size, as once, few, many or a class for expanded clones.

TRBD1,TRBV5-1,.,13,TRBJ1-1,CASSSHGQARPFF,TGCGCCAGCAGCTCCCACGGACAGGCCCGTCCTTTCTTT
.,TRBV11-3,.,12,TRBJ2-7,CASSRTKDEQYF,TGTGCCAGCAGCCGAACTAAGGACGAGCAGTACTTC
.,TRBV5-1,.,13,TRBJ1-1,CASSLEGGTEAFF,TGCGCCAGCAGCTTGGAGGGAGGCACTGAAGCTTTCTTT
TRBD1,TRBV7-9,.,15,TRBJ2-5,CASSSSGQGMETQYF,TGTGCCAGCAGCTCTTCTGGACAGGGGATGGAGACCCAGTACTTC
TRBD1,TRBV3-1/TRBV3-2,.,16,TRBJ1-3,CASSSNTGGSGNTIYF,TGTGCCAGCAGCTCAAATACAGGGGGTTCTGGAAACACCATATATTTT
.,TRBV2,.,13,TRBJ2-3,CASRTTGTDTQYF,TGTGCCAGCAGGACGACAGGCACAGATACGCAGTATTTT
TRBD1,TRBV11-1,.,13,TRBJ2-1,CASSSRQGSEQFF,TGTGCCAGCAGCTCCCGACAGGGCAGTGAGCAGTTCTTC
TRBD1,TRBV6-5,.,14,TRBJ1-2,CASSTADRGHGYTF,TGTGCCAGCAGTACGGCTGACAGGGGGCACGGCTACACCTTC
TRBD1,TRBV6-5,once,14,TRBJ1-4,CASCQQGIGEKLFF,TGTGCCAGCTGCCAACAGGGGATCGGCGAAAAACTGTTTTTT
TRBD2,TRBV28,.,15,TRBJ2-1,CASSLHASGSNEQFF,TGTGCCAGCAGTTTACATGCTAGCGGGAGCAATGAGCAGTTCTTC
.,TRBV18,.,13,TRBJ2-1,CASSPTGVNEQFF,TGTGCCAGCTCACCGACAGGCGTGAATGAGCAGTTCTTC
.,TRBV7-8,.,15,TRBJ1-2,CASSLGVPGIHGYTF,TGTGCCAGCAGCTTAGGGGTCCCAGGGATCCATGGCTACACCTTC
TRBD1,TRBV23-1,.,18,TRBJ1-5,CASSRHKKRDRGGQPQHF,TGCGCCAGCAGTCGACACAAGAAACGGGACAGGGGTGGTCAGCCCCAGCATTTT
TRBD2,TRBV2,.,14,TRBJ2-7,CASREYGGAYEQYF,TGTGCCAGCAGGGAATACGGGGGGGCCTACGAGCAGTACTTC
TRBD1,TRBV19,.,15,TRBJ2-7,CASSMSTGVSYEQYF,TGTGCCAGTAGTATGTCCACAGGGGTCTCCTACGAGCAGTACTTC
TRBD1,TRBV4-1,.,14,TRBJ2-7,CASSRRTGEDEQYF,TGCGCCAGCAGCCGAAGGACAGGGGAGGACGAGCAGTACTTC
.,TRBV19,.,14,TRBJ2-2,CASSISGTVGELFF,TGTGCCAGTAGTATCTCTGGTACGGTCGGGGAGCTGTTTTTT
.,TRBV27,once,17,TRBJ1-5,CASRIWTERDSNQPQHF,TGTGCCAGCAGGATATGGACGGAGCGGGATAGCAATCAGCCCCAGCATTTT
.,TRBV11-2,once,15,TRBJ1-1,CASRFVAGTLSEAFF,TGTGCCAGCAGATTCGTTGCGGGCACCTTATCTGAAGCTTTCTTT
.,TRBV29-1,.,13,TRBJ1-3,CSAALSSGNTIYF,TGCAGCGCTGCATTGAGCTCTGGAAACACCATATATTTT
TRBD1,TRBV30,.,15,TRBJ2-7,CACTPGDRGRYEQYF,TGTGCCTGTACCCCTGGGGACAGGGGGAGGTACGAGCAGTACTTC
.,TRBV6-2/TRBV6-3,.,17,TRBJ1-2,CASSYRPGDPSNYGYTF,TGTGCCAGCAGTTACAGGCCAGGGGACCCCTCTAACTATGGCTACACCTTC
.,TRBV5-6,.,16,TRBJ2-2,CASSPTRRGRIGELFF,TGTGCCAGCAGCCCCACTCGAAGAGGAAGGATCGGGGAGCTGTTTTTT
.,TRBV28,medium-sized,11,TRBJ2-7,CASRWLAEQYF,TGTGCCAGCAGGTGGTTGGCCGAGCAGTACTTC
.,TRBV4-1,.,18,TRBJ2-2,CASSQLGRGAPMAGELFF,TGCGCCAGCAGCCAGCTAGGCAGGGGGGCGCCTATGGCCGGGGAGCTGTTTTTT
.,TRBV19,.,14,TRBJ2-6,CASHRDFGANVLTF,TGTGCCAGCCACAGGGATTTTGGGGCCAACGTCCTGACTTTC
TRBD2,TRBV19,.,15,TRBJ2-7,CASSIKLAGGSEQYF,TGTGCCAGTAGTATAAAACTAGCGGGAGGCTCCGAGCAGTACTTC
.,TRBV6-5,.,13,TRBJ1-1,CASSSVQGLEAFF,TGTGCCAGCAGCTCTGTCCAGGGACTAGAAGCTTTCTTT
.,TRBV19,.,17,TRBJ1-1,CASSPAALQPFNTEAFF,TGTGCCAGTAGTCCCGCGGCATTACAACCCTTCAACACTGAAGCTTTCTTT